A single sample is the source of the 14 T cell receptor beta chains below, sequenced in a study of T cell repertoires in cytomegalovirus infection. These TCRs are of unknown antigen specificity. TCRdb used MiXCR to reprocess the reads, holding one entry per CDR3 protein. The repertoire consists of roughly 700,000 distinct CDR3 sequences, with approximately 33% occurring once and the leading ten covering around a sixth. Here the sequenced sample was cultured PBMCs, taken from culture after CMV antigen stimulation. All receptors derive from a human donor in good health (CMV status not recorded). Some clones in this sample may be carry-over from other donors' samples.

The V call is TRBV7-8, the J call TRBJ2-5; 7 nucleotides line up with TRBD1. The length of the CDR3 is 16 residues. The V gene end was trimmed by 4 bases and the J gene end by 3 bases; junction bases not matched to a gene: 11. Germline V lookup: CDR1 SGHVS, CDR2 FQNEAQ. DNA of the CDR3: TGTGCCAGCAGCTCGCCGGGACAGCCAAGGGAAGAGACCCAGTACTTC. As protein: CASSSPGQPREETQYF.

The rearrangement joins TRBV20-1 to TRBJ2-1; D perhaps matches TRBD1 (5 bases). The CDR3 has 14 residues. Germline V gives CDR1 DFQATT, CDR2 SNEGSKA (reference sequence). V lost 4 bases and J lost 8, with 18 bases in between. DNA for the CDR3: TGCAGTGCTATCAAGGGCTCCCAGGGCCATGAGCAGTTCTTC. As protein: CSAIKGSQGHEQFF.

This chain connects TRBV6-1 to TRBJ1-5; tentatively, D is TRBD1 (5 bases). This CDR3 region has 14 residues. V was shortened by 4 bases and J by 5 bases, with 12 bases between the two germline ends. From germline, CDR1 is MNHNS and CDR2 SASEGT. The CDR3 DNA reads as TGTGCCAGCAGTGCCCCAGGGAGGGATCAGCCCCAGCATTTT. Its translation: CASSAPGRDQPQHF.

The chain recombines TRBV20-1 with TRBJ2-1; D is possibly TRBD2 (6 bases). CDR3 size: 15 residues. V was cut by 3 bases and J by 10 bases, with 22 bases left in between. Germline V gene data show CDR1 as DFQATT and CDR2 as SNEGSKA (reference sequence). CDR3 DNA: TGCAGTGCTAGCCCGGACTACCCGAGGGTGCACGAGCAGTTCTTC. Its protein is CSASPDYPRVHEQFF.

The genes are TRBV20-1 and TRBJ1-5; TRBD1 agrees at 9 bases. The germline gives CDR1 DFQATT, CDR2 SNEGSKA (reference sequence). This CDR3 is 18 amino acids long. With V trimmed by 6 bases and J by 1 base, 16 bases remained unmatched. CDR3 protein: CSATQDRGLWGSNQPQHF. The CDR3 nucleotides are TGCAGTGCCACTCAGGACAGGGGTTTATGGGGGAGCAATCAGCCCCAGCATTTT.

This sequence joins TRBV27 and TRBJ1-4; a weak D match, TRBD1 (6 bases). V was clipped by 11 bases and J by 0 bases, with 10 bases between them. CDR3 size: 13 residues. Germline V lookup: CDR1 MNHEY, CDR2 SMNVEV (reference sequence). DNA of the CDR3: TGTGCCGTAAAGGGGGCAACTAATGAAAAACTGTTTTTT. As protein: CAVKGATNEKLFF. Filled out from reference TRBV27 and TRBJ1-4, the complete variable domain reads EAQVTQNPRYLITVTGKKLTVTCSQNMNHEYMSWYRQDPGLGLRQIYYSMNVEVTDKGDVPEGYKVSRKEKRNFPLILESPSPNQTSLYFCAVKGATNEKLFFGSGTQLSVL.

The V and J genes are TRBV4-3 and TRBJ2-3, with D possibly matching TRBD2 (5 bases). Per the germline V gene, CDR1 is LGHNA and CDR2 is YSLEER. The ends were cut back, 1 base at V and 2 bases at J, with 13 bases in the middle. The CDR3 is 16 residues long. Written as DNA, the CDR3 is TGCGCCAGCAGCCAAGGGGCGGGTTACCCCACAGATACGCAGTATTTT. It translates to CASSQGAGYPTDTQYF.

The chain joins TRBV5-6 to TRBJ2-5; no clear D. CDR1 is SGHDT and CDR2 is YYEEEE in the germline V gene. Trimming shortened V by 0 bases and J by 5 bases, and 14 bases separated the two germline ends. This CDR3 comprises 15 residues. CDR3 DNA sequence: TGTGCCAGCAGCTTGGGAGATTTGGGGATGGAGACCCAGTACTTC. Translated: CASSLGDLGMETQYF. The full variable domain, rest sourced from reference TRBV5-6 and TRBJ2-5, is DAGVTQSPTHLIKTRGQQVTLRCSPKSGHDTVSWYQQALGQGPQFIFQYYEEEERQRGNFPDRFSGHQFPNYSSELNVNALLLGDSALYLCASSLGDLGMETQYFGPGTRLLVL.

This clonotype was recorded a few times. The chain links TRBV7-2 to TRBJ1-1; TRBD1 might be the D (6 bases). V lost 6 bases and J 4 bases, leaving 15 bases between the germline ends. The germline V gene encodes CDR1 SGHTA and CDR2 FQGNSA. The CDR3 covers 14 residues. The CDR3 here is CASSSGGAGTEAFF. DNA of the CDR3: TGTGCCAGCAGTAGCGGGGGCGCGGGCACTGAAGCTTTCTTT.

This clonotype was seen more than once but under ten times. The chain uses TRBV28 and TRBJ1-6; D is unclear. V lost 6 bases, J lost 11 bases, and 11 bases lay in between. Germline V gene lookup returns CDR1 MDHEN and CDR2 SYDVKM. The CDR3 has 12 residues. Written as DNA, the CDR3 is TGTGCCAGCAGACCCCTAGGGACACCCCTCCACTTT. Its protein product is CASRPLGTPLHF.

V is TRBV7-9 and J is TRBJ2-7; 8 bases line up with TRBD1. The CDR3 has 18 amino acids. Germline CDR1 reads SEHNR; CDR2 reads FQNEAQ (reference sequence). The V segment lost 6 bases and the J segment 0 bases; nucleotides outside the gene matches: 16. CDR3 in amino acids: CASSGGAGGTGLSYEQYF. CDR3 DNA: TGTGCCAGCAGTGGAGGGGCCGGTGGGACAGGACTCTCCTACGAGCAGTACTTC. Based on the CDR3 plus reference TRBV7-9 and TRBJ2-7, the full variable domain is DTGVSQNPRHKITKRGQNVTFRCDPISEHNRLYWYRQTLGQGPEFLTYFQNEAQLEKSRLLSDRFSAERPKGSFSTLEIQRTEQGDSAMYLCASSGGAGGTGLSYEQYFGPGTRLTVT.

The rearrangement uses TRBV30 and TRBJ1-1, with no clear D. The V and J ends lost 3 bases and 6 bases respectively, with 8 bases between them. The CDR3 has 11 residues. Germline V gene lookup returns CDR1 GTSNPN and CDR2 SVGIG (reference sequence). For the CDR3, the DNA is TGTGCCTGGAGACGATCGGCTGAAGCTTTCTTT. Translating gives CAWRRSAEAFF. The full variable domain, its missing parts supplied by reference TRBV30 and TRBJ1-1, is SQTIHQWPATLVQPVGSPLSLECTVEGTSNPNLYWYRQAAGRGLQLLFYSVGIGQISSEVPQNLSASRPQDRQFILSSKKLLLSDSGFYLCAWRRSAEAFFGQGTRLTVV.

This clonotype was picked up a small number of times. The rearrangement uses TRBV5-4 and TRBJ2-7; 11 bases match TRBD2. The V segment lost 5 bases and the J segment 2 bases; nucleotides outside the gene matches: 12. Germline V gene data show CDR1 as SGHNT and CDR2 as YYREEE (reference sequence). The CDR3 runs to 17 residues. CDR3: CASSYRPSSGGAYEQYF. The CDR3 nucleotides are TGTGCCAGCAGTTACCGGCCCAGTAGCGGGGGGGCCTACGAGCAGTACTTC.

V is TRBV10-3 and J is TRBJ1-1; 9 bases map to TRBD1. CDR1 and CDR2 (germline): ENHRY, SYGVKD. V shed 6 bases, J shed 3 bases, and the junction held 8 bases outside the gene matches. This CDR3 is built from 15 residues. The CDR3 sequence: CAIRAGTGSYTEAFF. CDR3 DNA sequence: TGTGCCATCAGGGCCGGGACAGGGTCTTACACTGAAGCTTTCTTT.